A selection of T cell receptor beta chains follows, all from one sample in a study of shared clonotypes between healthy human individuals. The data were produced by immunoSEQ multiplex PCR, yet TCRdb's version contains in-frame clones alone and is incomplete. The data show about 1.9 million clones, with 93% seen just once and around 1.7% held by the top ten. The sample consisted of naive CD8+ T cells from PBMCs. These receptors were obtained from a man aged 18 to 35 in good health. Some clones in this sample may be carry-over from other donors' samples. CDR3s include the opening cysteine and the closing phenylalanine or tryptophan. The order of the fields is V gene, D gene, clone size, J gene, CDR3 DNA, CDR3 protein. The D gene is left open where the match is weak. Size tells how often a clone was seen (once, few, many) or the class of an expanded clone, and some rows leave it out.

TRBV5-4,TRBD2,.,TRBJ2-5,TGTGCCAGCAGCTCCGGGACTAGCGGGAGTTCCTCAGAGACCCAGTACTTC,CASSSGTSGSSSETQYF
TRBV19,.,.,TRBJ1-5,TGTGCCAGTAGTATGGGTTGGCAGACGAATCAGCCCCAGCATTTT,CASSMGWQTNQPQHF
TRBV7-9,TRBD1,.,TRBJ2-1,TGTGCCAGCAGCGCCCGGGACAGGGAGTACAATGAGCAGTTCTTC,CASSARDREYNEQFF
TRBV15,TRBD2,.,TRBJ2-1,TGTGCCACCAGCAGAGATCTCCGGGCCGCTAGCGGGAGGAATGAGCAGTTCTTC,CATSRDLRAASGRNEQFF
TRBV28,.,.,TRBJ2-7,TGTGCCAGCAGGCCCCCTGGCTACGAGCAGTACTTC,CASRPPGYEQYF
TRBV7-2,.,.,TRBJ2-1,TGTGCCAGCAGCCCGCGACTAGTTGCCAATGAGCAGTTCTTC,CASSPRLVANEQFF
TRBV30,.,.,TRBJ1-1,TGTGCCTGGAGTGTTAATCGCGGAGCTTTCTTT,CAWSVNRGAFF
TRBV27,.,once,TRBJ1-3,TGTGCCAGCAGGGCGAGGGGGGGGATCTCTGGAAACACCATATATTTT,CASRARGGISGNTIYF
TRBV29-1,.,.,TRBJ1-2,TGCAGCGTTGAATCGGGACTCCTCGGCTATGGCTACACCTTC,CSVESGLLGYGYTF
TRBV4-1,TRBD1,.,TRBJ1-4,TGCGCCAGCAGCCAAGTCCGCAGGGACAGCCTTAATGAAAAACTGTTTTTT,CASSQVRRDSLNEKLFF
TRBV7-9,.,.,TRBJ2-4,TGTGCCAGCAGCTTAGCCATAGGATTACAAAACATTCAGTACTTC,CASSLAIGLQNIQYF
TRBV11-2,TRBD1,.,TRBJ2-3,TGTGCCAGCAGCTTAGATCTTACAGGGGGCACAGATACGCAGTATTTT,CASSLDLTGGTDTQYF
TRBV7-9,.,.,TRBJ2-1,TGTGCCAGCAGCCCGGCCCAGAGCTCCTACAATGAGCAGTTCTTC,CASSPAQSSYNEQFF
TRBV28,.,.,TRBJ2-7,TGTGCCAGCCGAAGCTCCTACGAGCAGTACTTC,CASRSSYEQYF
TRBV12-2,.,.,TRBJ2-7,TGTGCAACTGACCGGGACCTCTGCAACGAGCAGTACTTC,CATDRDLCNEQYF
TRBV7-6,.,.,TRBJ2-7,TGTGCCAGCAGTCACAGATCCAACTACGAGCAGTACTTC,CASSHRSNYEQYF
TRBV28,.,once,TRBJ2-1,TGTGCCAGCACCCTACACCGACGGGTGAGCTCCTACAATGAGCAGTTCTTC,CASTLHRRVSSYNEQFF
TRBV4-2,.,.,TRBJ2-1,TGTGCCAGCAGCCAAGATCCGGGGCAGTACAATGAGCAGTTCTTC,CASSQDPGQYNEQFF
TRBV29-1,TRBD1,once,TRBJ1-1,TGCAGCGTTGGAGACAGGGGGTCCTTCGGGGGGCTGAACACTGAAGCTTTCTTT,CSVGDRGSFGGLNTEAFF
TRBV6-1,.,.,TRBJ1-1,TGTGCCAGCAGAACGGGACGGGCGAATGAAGCTTTCTTT,CASRTGRANEAFF
TRBV28,.,once,TRBJ2-7,TGTGCTGCCAGCCAGGGATTCTCCTACGAGCAGTACTTC,CAASQGFSYEQYF
TRBV10-3,TRBD1,.,TRBJ2-7,TGTGCCATCAGTGGGGACAGGACTCGATCGTACGAGCAGTACTTC,CAISGDRTRSYEQYF
TRBV28,TRBD2,.,TRBJ2-7,TGTGCCAGCAGTTTAGTTCCCCGACTAGCGGGAACCTACGAGCAGTACTTC,CASSLVPRLAGTYEQYF
TRBV7-9,.,.,TRBJ2-7,TGTGCCAGCTCGCCAGGGCATACCTACGAGCAGTACTTC,CASSPGHTYEQYF
TRBV11-2,.,.,TRBJ1-1,TGTGCCAGCAGACTGAACACTGAAGCTTTCTTT,CASRLNTEAFF
TRBV11-2,TRBD1,.,TRBJ1-4,TGTGCCAGCAGCGACAGGGTATATTCTGAAAAACTGTTTTTT,CASSDRVYSEKLFF
TRBV5-4,.,.,TRBJ2-1,TGTGCCAGCAGCGGGGGAAGGATTGAGCAGTTCTTC,CASSGGRIEQFF
TRBV7-8,.,.,TRBJ2-2,TGTGCCAGCGGGCCGGGACCGTTCACCGGGGAGCTGTTTTTT,CASGPGPFTGELFF
TRBV4-3,.,.,TRBJ1-5,TGCGCCAGCAGCCAAGATTTGACGGGGGTGGTCCAGCCCCAGCATTTT,CASSQDLTGVVQPQHF
TRBV7-8,.,.,TRBJ2-1,TGTGCCAGCAGCTTCGCAAATACCTACAATGAGCAGTTCTTC,CASSFANTYNEQFF
TRBV6-5,TRBD2,.,TRBJ2-2,TGTGCCAGCGCTCTAGCGGGACCCGGGGAGCTGTTTTTT,CASALAGPGELFF
TRBV5-1,.,.,TRBJ2-7,TGCGCCAGCAGCCTCTCAGGCTACGAGCAGTACTTC,CASSLSGYEQYF
TRBV6-1,.,once,TRBJ1-2,TGTGCCAGCAGTGAACGGCAGGGTGGCTATGGCTACACCTTC,CASSERQGGYGYTF
TRBV4-1,TRBD2,.,TRBJ2-5,TGCGCCAGCAGCCAAGTATTGGCGGGAGGACGGGGAGAGACCCAGTACTTC,CASSQVLAGGRGETQYF
TRBV7-8,.,.,TRBJ2-1,TGTGCCAGCAGCCCCACTTCCGAGCAGTTCTTC,CASSPTSEQFF
TRBV15,.,once,TRBJ2-7,TGTGCCACCAGCAGGACGGGAGCCTACGAGCAGTACTTC,CATSRTGAYEQYF
TRBV9,TRBD2,.,TRBJ2-6,TGTGCCAGCAGCGCTAAGAAGAGCGGGGGAACTGGGGTCAACGTCCTGACTTTC,CASSAKKSGGTGVNVLTF
TRBV4-2,.,.,TRBJ1-1,TGTGCCAGCAGCCGTCTTCCGACCCGGAACACTGAAGCTTTCTTT,CASSRLPTRNTEAFF
TRBV6-5,TRBD1,.,TRBJ2-5,TGTGCCAGCAGTTACTCGGAAGGGGGCGCCTTAGAGACCCAGTACTTC,CASSYSEGGALETQYF
TRBV19,.,.,TRBJ1-1,TGTGCCAGTAGTATTGGGTGGAGTGGGGCCACCGGGACTGAAGCTTTCTTT,CASSIGWSGATGTEAFF
TRBV5-8,.,once,TRBJ1-2,TGTGCCAGCAGCCCCGCGGGGCCTAATGGCTACACCTTC,CASSPAGPNGYTF
TRBV11-2,.,.,TRBJ2-7,TGTGCCAGCAGCCTAGGGGCGGGTCGCCCTTTCGAGCAGTACTTC,CASSLGAGRPFEQYF
TRBV4-1,TRBD1,.,TRBJ1-1,TGCGCCAGCAGCCAAAATAAGGGACAGACGGGAGGGACTGAAGCTTTCTTT,CASSQNKGQTGGTEAFF
TRBV15,.,.,TRBJ1-5,TGTGCCACCAGCAGAGATACGAGGGAGCCCCAGCATTTT,CATSRDTREPQHF
TRBV30,.,few,TRBJ1-1,TGTGCCTGGAGTGTCGGGGCAGGAATGAACACTGAAGCTTTCTTT,CAWSVGAGMNTEAFF
TRBV27,.,.,TRBJ2-1,TGTGCCAGCAGTTTAGGGTCGGCAGGGGGGAGGGATGAGCAGTTCTTC,CASSLGSAGGRDEQFF
TRBV6-5,.,.,TRBJ2-1,TGTGCCAGCAGTTACCCCGGGACTTCAACTAATGAGCAGTTCTTC,CASSYPGTSTNEQFF
TRBV5-4,TRBD1,.,TRBJ2-7,TGTGCCAGCAGCAACCGGGACAGGGCTACCCTCGGTTCCTACGAGCAGTACTTC,CASSNRDRATLGSYEQYF
TRBV11-2,.,.,TRBJ1-1,TGTGCCAGCAGCACAAGACAGGTCCCGAACACTGAAGCTTTCTTT,CASSTRQVPNTEAFF
TRBV7-9,.,once,TRBJ1-3,TGTGCCAGCAGCTTAGCCATCAGAGCAGGAAACACCATATATTTT,CASSLAIRAGNTIYF
TRBV7-3,TRBD2,.,TRBJ2-1,TGTGCCAGCAGCTTAAGATGCCCGGGACTAGCGGGAGGGCCGACGGAACGCAATGAGCAGTTCTTC,CASSLRCPGLAGGPTERNEQFF
TRBV19,TRBD1,.,TRBJ2-2,TGTGCCACCTTGGGTGACAGGGGGTTCGCCGGGGAGCTGTTTTTT,CATLGDRGFAGELFF
TRBV30,.,.,TRBJ2-1,TGTGCCTGGATCGGGGTCGGCGCGCCGAACAATGAGCAGTTCTTC,CAWIGVGAPNNEQFF
TRBV5-5,TRBD1,.,TRBJ2-7,TGTGCCAGCAGCGACCTCCCGACAGGGGTTCCCTACGAGCAGTACTTC,CASSDLPTGVPYEQYF
TRBV10-3,.,.,TRBJ2-7,TGTGCCATCAGCAGCCGGGACGGGGTATACGAGCAGTACTTC,CAISSRDGVYEQYF
TRBV2,.,.,TRBJ2-7,TGTGCCAGCAGTGAAGTCACAGACCCGCCCTACGAGCAGTACTTC,CASSEVTDPPYEQYF
TRBV28,.,.,TRBJ2-7,TGTGCCAGCAGTTTAACCATCCACAGCCAGGAGTACGAGCAGTACTTC,CASSLTIHSQEYEQYF
TRBV7-9,TRBD2,.,TRBJ2-1,TGTGCCAGCTATGGGGGTAGCGGGGCCTACAATGAGCAGTTCTTC,CASYGGSGAYNEQFF
TRBV11-2,.,few,TRBJ1-2,TGTGCCAGCAGCTCCCCTAGCGGGGGGTCCGGGGATGGCTACACCTTC,CASSSPSGGSGDGYTF